What follows is one T cell receptor beta chain and its context. Up to 2 ug genomic DNA was used for TCRB CDR3 amplification. Amplification used 60 V beta primers and 13 J beta primers. This table comes from immunoSEQ multiplex PCR, and its TCRdb copy is limited to in-frame clones, with some not included. The sample carries some 10,000 clones, more than 75% recorded once. The data stem from a study of glioma-infiltrating T cells after dendritic cell vaccination. The overall study: Patients received autologous tumor lysate-pulsed dendritic cell vaccination between about 2002 and 2013.

Time point: after dendritic cell vaccination, including at tumor progression/relapse. Sequenced here: blood, sampled after dendritic cell vaccination. The sequence came from a human donor with glioblastoma.

The CDR3 DNA reads as TGTGCCAGCAGCCAGATCGGGAGGGCCTCAGATACGCAGTATTTT. Its translation: CASSQIGRASDTQYF. This sequence joins TRBV9 and TRBJ2-3; 8 bases are shared with TRBD2. CDR1 SGDLS and CDR2 YYNGEE come from the germline V gene. The trim removed 4 bases at V and 4 bases at J, leaving 8 bases unmatched. This CDR3 has 15 amino acids.